Presented here are 7 T cell receptor beta chains from one specimen sequenced in a study of early stage breast cancer tumors (TCRdb year 2017). Library preparation used the immunoSEQ multiplex PCR assay. TCRdb limited this immuneACCESS table to in-frame rearrangements with V and J called. A share of clones is missing; checked studies link under half to unresolved V genes, and the rest is unexplained. The sample has about 58,000 clones on record, about three quarters of them singletons. Around 3.7% of the sample is in the top ten clones. The specimen sequenced was blood. The source is a person aged 30-39 years with breast cancer.

The chain carries TRBV2 and TRBJ1-2, with D maybe TRBD1 (5 bases). The CDR3 runs to 14 residues. Germline-derived CDR1 and CDR2 are SNHLY and FYNNEI. V dropped 4 bases and J dropped 2 bases, with 11 bases sitting between them. As DNA, the CDR3 is TGTGCCAGCAGTGCGGGACCTACGAACTATGGCTACACCTTC. Amino acid sequence: CASSAGPTNYGYTF. Complete variable domain (other parts from reference TRBV2 and TRBJ1-2): EPEVTQTPSHQVTQMGQEVILRCVPISNHLYFYWYRQILGQKVEFLVSFYNNEISEKSEIFDDQFSVERPDGSNFTLKIRSTKLEDSAMYFCASSAGPTNYGYTFGSGTRLTVV.

The V call is TRBV5-8, the J call TRBJ1-4; the D is unclear. Germline CDR1 is SGHTS and CDR2 is YDEGEE. Trimming removed 1 base at V and 0 bases at J, with 7 bases between. CDR3 length: 15 residues. This CDR3 reads CASSLYGATNEKLFF. CDR3 nucleotides: TGTGCCAGCAGCTTGTATGGAGCAACTAATGAAAAACTGTTTTTT.

V and J are TRBV18 and TRBJ1-4; D is unresolved. Deletions cut 1 base from V and 5 bases from J, with 5 bases between. The CDR3 extends over 13 amino acids. Germline V gives CDR1 KGHSH, CDR2 LQKENI. The CDR3 bases are TGTGCCAGCTCACCACGAAAGAATGAAAAACTGTTTTTT. Translation gives CASSPRKNEKLFF.

This rearrangement joins TRBV5-6 to TRBJ2-3, with TRBD2 identical over 8 bases. The CDR3 spans 15 residues. The junction had 10 bases not matched to a gene; V was cut back by 4 bases and J by 6 bases. The germline V gene encodes CDR1 SGHDT and CDR2 YYEEEE. The CDR3 here is CASSGTRGSEDTQYF. As DNA, the CDR3 is TGTGCCAGCAGCGGGACTAGAGGGTCAGAGGATACGCAGTATTTT. Full variable domain (rest looked up from reference TRBV5-6 and TRBJ2-3): DAGVTQSPTHLIKTRGQQVTLRCSPKSGHDTVSWYQQALGQGPQFIFQYYEEEERQRGNFPDRFSGHQFPNYSSELNVNALLLGDSALYLCASSGTRGSEDTQYFGPGTRLTVL.

This chain connects TRBV7-9 to TRBJ2-5; D remains unclear. Trimming left V 5 bases short and J 2 bases short, with 12 bases between. Germline CDR1 and CDR2: SEHNR and FQNEAQ (reference sequence). The CDR3 is 14 amino acids. The CDR3 nucleotides are TGTGCCAGCAGCCCCTCCGTCGGGCAAGAGACCCAGTACTTC. Its translation: CASSPSVGQETQYF.

This clone turned up a few times. The chain links TRBV7-9 to TRBJ2-6, with 7 bases matching TRBD1. Trimming took 4 bases from V and 11 from J; bases not matched to a gene: 14. This CDR3 comprises 16 residues. Germline V gene lookup returns CDR1 SEHNR and CDR2 FQNEAQ (reference sequence). The CDR3 sequence: CASSYSPRQGAYVLTF. CDR3 in DNA: TGTGCCAGCAGCTACAGCCCAAGACAGGGTGCCTACGTCCTGACTTTC.

The V and J genes are TRBV9 and TRBJ2-7; a weak D match, TRBD1 (5 bases). CDR1 is SGDLS and CDR2 is YYNGEE in the germline V gene. CDR3 length: 16 residues. Trimming shortened V by 0 bases and J by 3 bases, and 16 bases separated the two germline ends. The CDR3 sequence: CASSVGGRGRVYEQYF. CDR3 bases: TGTGCCAGCAGCGTAGGGGGAAGGGGTCGCGTCTACGAGCAGTACTTC.